This T cell receptor (beta chain) comes out of a study of response to subunit inactivated influenza vaccine. The table lists this clonotype with a few counts. Germline lookup yields CDR1 MGHRA and CDR2 YSYEKL. The V gene lost 1 base and the J gene lost 0 bases, with 12 bases spanning the gap. This CDR3 has 16 amino acids. MiXCR, run by TCRdb on the RT-PCR reads, gives a single entry per CDR3 protein. The repertoire holds about 520,000 distinct CDR3 sequences, with roughly 11% as singletons. This receptor was identified in a middle-aged man who received an inactivated influenza vaccine. The sample here was PBMCs from blood, taken roughly 46 days after vaccination. The chain uses TRBV4-1 and TRBJ1-1; the D is unclear. In DNA form, the CDR3 reads TGCGCCAGCAGCCAAGGCGTAGGCATTATGAACACTGAAGCTTTCTTT. Translation: CASSQGVGIMNTEAFF.